This record looks at one TCR beta chain sequence and its context. The data were taken from a study of blood T cell repertoires in COVID-19. Study information: Specimens from acute and convalescent COVID-19 originated in the United States, Italy and Spain.

The recovered donors of Cohort 3 showed two negative PCRs, clearance, or symptom resolution. In the original analysis: Amplified reference gene primers provided the basis for estimating nucleated cell counts. Method: immunoSEQ multiplex PCR; TCRdb's copy keeps in-frame clones and lacks some. The D gene and trimming were derived from the DNA, and the V and J assignments and clone size from that table. Of about 300,000 clones listed, 89% are singletons. This receptor was taken from a man aged 55-75 years who had recovered from COVID-19. Specimen: PBMCs or T cells enriched from blood (not recorded which).

CDR3 residues: CASSLNRGEETQYF. The CDR3 nucleotides are TGTGCCAGCAGCTTAAATCGCGGGGAAGAGACCCAGTACTTC. The chain uses TRBV7-3 and TRBJ2-5, with D perhaps TRBD2 (6 bases). V was trimmed by 1 base and J by 3 bases, leaving 9 bases between them. This CDR3 region has 14 residues. Germline V CDR1 and CDR2: SGHTA, FQGTGA.